This T cell receptor beta chain was captured in a study of blood T cell repertoires in COVID-19. Germline-derived CDR1 and CDR2 are MNHNY and SVGAGI (reference sequence). V was cut by 3 bases and J by 11 bases, with 23 bases left in between. This CDR3 comprises 16 residues. Repertoires were generated with immunoSEQ multiplex PCR, while TCRdb's copy carries only in-frame clones and drops some. The table includes over 130,000 clones, 84% detected once. The clonotype was recovered from a man aged 30-40 years with COVID-19, enrolled during active disease. This chain joins TRBV6-6 and TRBJ2-1; tentative D call: TRBD1 (6 bases). The sequenced sample was peripheral blood. As DNA, the CDR3 is TGTGCCAGCAGTTATACCCGGGAACCCAGGGGTCAACAGCAGTTCTTC. This encodes CASSYTREPRGQQQFF.